This T cell receptor beta chain was documented in a study of T cells in localized non-small cell lung cancer. General study findings and limits: Higher blood T cell density went with longer overall survival. Maximal T cell clonality occurred in uninvolved adjacent lung, with tumor ranking below it. Across samples, adjacent lung featured a median roughly 60 of the top 100 tumor clones.

Trimming shortened V by 7 bases and J by 7 bases, and 22 bases separated the two germline ends. The CDR3 extends over 16 amino acids. The germline V gene encodes CDR1 LNHDA and CDR2 SQIVND (reference sequence). Comment on this clone: Its antigen remains unidentified.

Measured with immunoSEQ multiplex PCR; TCRdb has only the in-frame clones, and not every one. This table has tens of thousands of clones, 70% to 90% appearing once. J is TRBJ2-2 and V is TRBV19, with D perhaps assigned TRBD1 or TRBD2 (6 bases each). The material sequenced was peripheral blood, taken before any cancer treatment. The clonotype originates from a woman aged 35 to 70 with stage I lung adenocarcinoma. The CDR3 here is CASTRGGQGRDGELFF. DNA for the CDR3: TGTGCCAGTACCCGAGGGGGGCAAGGTCGAGACGGGGAGCTGTTTTTT.